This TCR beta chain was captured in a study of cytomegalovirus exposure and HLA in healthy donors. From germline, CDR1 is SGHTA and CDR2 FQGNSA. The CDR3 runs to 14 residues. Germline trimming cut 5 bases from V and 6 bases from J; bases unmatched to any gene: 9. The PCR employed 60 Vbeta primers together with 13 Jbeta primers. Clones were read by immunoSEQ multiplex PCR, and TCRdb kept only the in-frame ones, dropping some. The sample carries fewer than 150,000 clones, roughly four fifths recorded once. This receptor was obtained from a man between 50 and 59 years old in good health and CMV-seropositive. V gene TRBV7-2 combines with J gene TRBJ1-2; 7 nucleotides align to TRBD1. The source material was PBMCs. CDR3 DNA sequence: TGTGCCAGCAGCAGACTAGGGGGCAGGGATGGCTACACCTTC. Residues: CASSRLGGRDGYTF. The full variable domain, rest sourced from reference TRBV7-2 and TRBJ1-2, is GAGVSQSPSNKVTEKGKDVELRCDPISGHTALYWYRQSLGQGLEFLIYFQGNSAPDKSGLPSDRFSAERTGGSVSTLTIQRTQQEDSAVYLCASSRLGGRDGYTFGSGTRLTVV.